This T cell receptor (beta chain) stems from a study of blood T cells in healthy people across ages. Overall study results and limits: A roughly linear fall in TCR beta diversity per million T cells was seen with increasing age. A greater number of naive CD4+ cells and higher diversity distinguished long-lived donors from aged donors.

There were healthy Caucasian individuals from Russia, aged 6 to 90, serving as donors. Donors each provided 8 to 10 milliliters of peripheral blood. A J-beta primer mix and a sample-barcoded 5' primer were used in a second PCR of about 7 to 11 cycles. A single record per CDR3 protein comes from TCRdb applying MiXCR to the 5' RACE reads. This sample has 760,000 or so distinct CDR3 sequences, with around 25% found just once. The CDR3 consists of 15 residues. Deletions cut 2 bases from V and 3 bases from J, with 13 bases between. The germline V gene has CDR1 MNHNY and CDR2 SVGAGI (reference sequence). This clonotype was found a few times. Its specificity is not known. The same sample was also studied in work on T cells of mothers and their children.

The V call is TRBV6-6, the J call TRBJ2-5; D might be TRBD2 (5 bases). The origin of this receptor is a boy younger than 18 in good health. The sequenced sample was blood. The CDR3 loop reads CASSYGVRGEETQYF. In DNA, the CDR3 is TGTGCCAGCAGTTACGGGGTACGGGGAGAAGAGACCCAGTACTTC.